These 16 T cell receptor beta chains were all obtained from the same sample, sequenced in a study of metastatic and nonmetastatic thyroid tumors. All patients were treatment-naive before thyroid surgery. Via MiXCR, TCRdb re-called the PCR reads. The data contain some 15,000 clones, around an eighth of them singletons. Sequencing was done on a sample of blood. These receptors were taken from a female donor with papillary thyroid cancer or a benign thyroid nodule (not recorded which). Some clones in this sample may be carry-over from other donors' samples.

To note about this clone: At one of its ends the junction is not consistent with the germline gene, which may arise from a read error. This chain links TRBV28 with TRBJ2-5; weak D call: TRBD2 (6 bases). CDR3 size: 13 residues. Germline-derived CDR1 and CDR2 are MDHEN and SYDVKM. The CDR3, as DNA: TGTGCAAGCATCTCCGGGGGTAAAGAGACCCAGTACTTC. It translates to CASISGGKETQYF.

This clone was seen once. The chain carries TRBV11-2 and TRBJ2-7, with unresolved D. This CDR3 is built from 12 residues. Germline V gene lookup returns CDR1 SGHAT and CDR2 FQNNGV. With 6 bases removed from V and 2 bases from J, the gap between germline ends came to 8 bases. The CDR3 DNA reads TGTGCCAGCAGTCAAGATGCCTACGAGCAGTACTTC. Encoded protein: CASSQDAYEQYF.

By share, this clone counts as medium-sized (0.01 to 0.1%). The J gene is TRBJ2-3, the V gene TRBV6-1, with 14 bases fitting TRBD2. The ends lost 6 bases at V and 5 bases at J; junction bases unmatched: 4. CDR1 is MNHNS, CDR2 SASEGT, per germline. The CDR3 has 15 amino acids. CDR3 protein: CASREGLAGVDTQYF. As DNA, the CDR3 is TGTGCCAGCAGAGAGGGACTAGCGGGGGTAGATACGCAGTATTTT.

This clone has a count of ten or more. With a much larger clone just one base away, this may be a read error. Other DNA sequences in this sample translate to the same CDR3. The chain has TRBV30 and TRBJ2-7; D remains ambiguous. From germline, CDR1 is GTSNPN and CDR2 SVGIG (reference sequence). The CDR3 has 14 residues. V was clipped by 2 bases and J by 0 bases, with 11 bases between them. CDR3 protein: CAWSSGRSSYEQYF. DNA of the CDR3: TGTGCCTGGAGTTCCGGACGCAGCTCCTACGAGCAGTACTTC.

By share, this clone ranks as medium-sized. V gene TRBV5-1 combines with J gene TRBJ2-1, with 15 bases aligning to TRBD2. This CDR3 contains 14 residues. In germline, CDR1 is SGHRS, CDR2 YFSETQ. Trimming at V came to 4 bases and at J to 12 bases, leaving 5 bases not matched to a gene. The CDR3 loop reads CASSPGTSGGLQFF. Here the CDR3 DNA reads TGCGCCAGCAGCCCAGGGACTAGCGGGGGGTTGCAGTTCTTC. The full variable domain, rest sourced from reference TRBV5-1 and TRBJ2-1, is KAGVTQTPRYLIKTRGQQVTLSCSPISGHRSVSWYQQTPGQGLQFLFEYFSETQRNKGNFPGRFSGRQFSNSRSEMNVSTLELGDSALYLCASSPGTSGGLQFFGPGTRLTVL.

In its sample, this clone was seen many times. V gene TRBV6-5 combines with J gene TRBJ1-4, with 8 bases identical to TRBD1. V lost 0 bases, J lost 4 bases, and 4 bases stayed unmatched. The CDR3 runs to 16 residues. CDR1 and CDR2 from the germline V gene are MNHEY and SVGAGI. CDR3 DNA sequence: TGTGCCAGCAGTTACTCGGGGACAGGAAGTAATGAAAAACTGTTTTTT. This sequence encodes CASSYSGTGSNEKLFF.

By share of the sample, this clone is medium-sized. The genes are TRBV28 and TRBJ2-1; D might be TRBD2 (5 bases). This CDR3 has 17 amino acids. The germline CDR1 and CDR2 sequences are MDHEN and SYDVKM. Between the trimmed V and J ends, which lost 2 bases and 2 bases, there was a span of 16 bases. The CDR3: CASSLLRLQGAYNEQFF. CDR3 nucleotides: TGTGCCAGCAGTTTACTGAGACTACAAGGTGCCTACAATGAGCAGTTCTTC.

This clone is medium-sized by share. A junction boundary mismatches the germline segment, possibly from a read error. This rearrangement joins TRBV12-3 or TRBV12-4 to TRBJ1-2, with TRBD1 identical over 9 bases. The CDR3 loop spans 11 amino acids. Here the CDR3 reads CASSVGDRALF. The CDR3, as DNA: TGTGCCAGCAGTGTGGGGGACAGGGCTCTCTTC.

The table lists this clone with a few counts. The chain has TRBV12-3 or TRBV12-4 and TRBJ2-7; 7 bases map to TRBD2. Trimming cost V 3 bases and J 5 bases; bases outside gene matches: 4. This CDR3 is built from 13 residues. CDR3 DNA: TGTGCCAGCAGTTTTGATCGGGAGGACGAGCAGTACTTC. Amino acid sequence: CASSFDREDEQYF.

This clone turned up a few times. A read error may be the cause here, since a much bigger clone is one base away. V and J are TRBV7-2 and TRBJ2-7; perhaps TRBD2 as D (7 bases). This CDR3 is built from 16 residues. The V gene's germline CDR1 is SGHTA and CDR2 FQGNSA. With 8 bases removed from V and 4 bases from J, the gap between germline ends came to 24 bases. The CDR3 sequence is CASGSSGGGRQYEQYF. The CDR3 DNA follows: TGTGCCAGCGGCTCCAGTGGGGGGGGGCGTCAATACGAGCAGTACTTC.

Judged by abundance, this clone is medium-sized. The gene calls are TRBV6-2 or TRBV6-3 and TRBJ2-2; 8 bases are shared with TRBD2. V was pared by 2 bases and J by 3 bases, with 8 bases of the junction left unmatched. The CDR3 is 17 amino acids. The germline CDR1 and CDR2 sequences are MNHEY and SVGEGT. CDR3 sequence reads: CASSYTSGSWYTGELFF. CDR3 nucleotide sequence: TGTGCCAGCAGTTACACCAGCGGGAGTTGGTACACCGGGGAGCTGTTTTTT.

This clone was recorded many times. The V gene is TRBV5-6, the J gene TRBJ1-4; TRBD1 matches at 8 bases. There are 15 residues in the CDR3. Germline CDR1 and CDR2: SGHDT and YYEEEE. With V trimmed by 5 bases and J by 3 bases, 6 bases remained unmatched. CDR3 protein: CASSWRQGPNEKLFF. CDR3 sequence (DNA): TGTGCCAGCAGTTGGCGACAGGGGCCTAATGAAAAACTGTTTTTT. Drawing the rest from reference TRBV5-6 and TRBJ1-4, the complete variable domain is DAGVTQSPTHLIKTRGQQVTLRCSPKSGHDTVSWYQQALGQGPQFIFQYYEEEERQRGNFPDRFSGHQFPNYSSELNVNALLLGDSALYLCASSWRQGPNEKLFFGSGTQLSVL.

This clone came up many times. The chain has TRBV6-1 and TRBJ2-2, with TRBD1 identical over 7 bases. The CDR3 is 16 residues long. The V gene end was trimmed by 6 bases and the J gene end by 6 bases; junction bases not matched to a gene: 13. The germline gives CDR1 MNHNS, CDR2 SASEGT. The CDR3 DNA reads TGTGCCAGCAGACGCCTTCAGGGGGATCGCGCCGGGGAGCTGTTTTTT. This translates into CASRRLQGDRAGELFF.

This chain uses TRBV28 with TRBJ2-7, with 8 bases that match TRBD2. Germline CDR1 MDHEN, CDR2 SYDVKM. V dropped 7 bases and J dropped 5; count of bases not matched to a gene: 7. This CDR3 region has 13 residues. CDR3 sequence (DNA): TGTGCCAGCAAGGCGGGAGGTACCGACGAGCAGTACTTC. Amino acids: CASKAGGTDEQYF.

This clone was seen ten or more times. The rearrangement uses TRBV15 and TRBJ2-3; 11 nucleotides agree with TRBD2. CDR1 and CDR2 from the germline V gene are LNHNV and YYDKDF (reference sequence). The V segment lost 1 base and the J segment 7 bases; nucleotides outside the gene matches: 7. The CDR3 is 16 amino acids. CDR3 sequence: CATSRGGTSGGHTQYF. In DNA form, the CDR3 reads TGTGCCACCAGCAGAGGGGGGACTAGCGGAGGTCATACGCAGTATTTT. The variable domain in full, completed from reference TRBV15 and TRBJ2-3, reads DAMVIQNPRYQVTQFGKPVTLSCSQTLNHNVMYWYQQKSSQAPKLLFHYYDKDFNNEADTPDNFQSRRPNTSFCFLDIRSPGLGDTAMYLCATSRGGTSGGHTQYFGPGTRLTVL.

This clone was found a few times. Compared with germline, one end of the junction differs, possibly owing to a read error. The J gene is TRBJ1-2, the V gene TRBV29-1, with 8 positions matching TRBD1. CDR3 size: 13 residues. Looked up from germline, CDR1 is SQVTM and CDR2 is ANQGSEA. The CDR3 bases are TGCAGCGTTGACAGTGGGGGGACAGGTGGCTACGCCTTC. This codes for CSVDSGGTGGYAF.